This T cell receptor beta chain stems from a study of metastatic and nonmetastatic thyroid tumors. The CDR3 extends over 16 amino acids. The V end was cut by 0 bases, the J end by 0 bases, with 10 bases between. The V gene's germline CDR1 is SGHNT and CDR2 YYREEE (reference sequence). This clone is medium-sized in the sample. MiXCR was used by TCRdb to re-call the PCR reads. This sample carries more than 4,500 clones, around 35% of them seen once, and the ten largest clones take about a sixth. No treatment of any kind had been given to any patient before thyroid surgery. The sequenced material came from tumor tissue. V gene TRBV5-4 combines with J gene TRBJ2-1; maybe TRBD2 (5 bases). The sequence derives from a male donor with papillary thyroid cancer or a benign thyroid nodule (not recorded which). Some clones in this sample may be carry-over from other donors' samples. CDR3 in DNA: TGTGCCAGCAGCTTGGCCGGACTGAGCTCCTACAATGAGCAGTTCTTC. Residues: CASSLAGLSSYNEQFF.